This T cell receptor beta chain was sequenced for a study of T cells and copy number aberrations in small-cell lung cancer (dated by TCRdb to the early 2020s). Concerning the study at large: Whole-exome sequencing of the same tumor regions was paired with TCR repertoire sequencing so that T cell metrics could be related to mutations and copy number aberrations. Tumor TCR data were available for over 16 patients, and TCR data from both tumor and normal tissue were available for about 14 patients. The full study reports these points: All specimens were formalin-fixed paraffin-embedded tissue, which is known to introduce sequencing artifacts. Higher copy number aberration burden was negatively correlated with tumor T-cell density, richness and clonality. The study was limited by a small sample size because surgical resection is uncommon in small-cell lung cancer, and the findings require validation. Lower T-cell density, richness and clonality were observed in tumors than in adjacent lung tissue, although the difference in density was not significant. Across regions, the TCR repertoire was highly heterogeneous, with 79.9-97.7% of clones confined to a single region, an overlap lower than the overlap seen in localized NSCLC.

From the cysteine up to the phenylalanine, the CDR3 has a length of 13 residues. The entry retains the CDR3 DNA only, 39 bases that are in frame from base 1. The germline V gene encodes CDR1 MNHEY and CDR2 SMNVEV (reference sequence). V is reduced by 3 bases and J by 1 base, leaving a spacing of 7 bases between them. Donors were patients with limited-stage small-cell lung cancer who underwent surgical resection in Hangzhou, China, between about 2007 and 2020. Every donor underwent upfront surgery with no preoperative chemotherapy or radiotherapy, and no donor received immunotherapy either before or after surgery. In the sequenced cohort of about 18 patients, every patient was either a smoker or a heavy second-hand smoker. To represent spatial heterogeneity of the primary tumors, three regions were collected from each tumor FFPE block using a grid approach. To enrich for malignant cells, tumor regions underwent macrodissection, and selection was restricted to regions expected to yield at least 150 ng DNA. To characterize T cell repertoire heterogeneity, the study applied multi-region TCR-beta sequencing to resected limited-stage small-cell lung cancers and to tumor-adjacent lung tissue. Genomic DNA was extracted from FFPE tissue using the AllPrep DNA/RNA FFPE Kit (Qiagen).

TCR-beta CDR3 regions were amplified from genomic DNA with the immunoSEQ hsTCRB Kit using multiplexed V- and J-gene primers. Unique DNA barcodes were added in a second PCR, and the samples were pooled together with one negative control and one positive control. Sequencing of the pooled TCR-beta libraries was performed on an Illumina MiSeq using a 150-cycle paired-end protocol. As for how the authors treated the data: Raw sequencing data were processed by Adaptive Biotechnologies into a report with normalized, annotated TCR-beta repertoires. T-cell density was calculated by normalizing TCR-beta templates to usable DNA, with usable DNA estimated through amplification of housekeeping genes. Richness counted unique rearrangements, and clonality was defined as 1 minus Pielou's evenness. The Jaccard index, the Morisita overlap index, and the proportion of shared top-20 clonotypes were used to quantify intratumor TCR heterogeneity between regions. Imported from immuneACCESS, the table was reduced by TCRdb to in-frame sequences with V and J called. These copies leave out some clones; in studies compared against another copy, an unresolved V gene accounts for under half, and the cause of the remainder is not known. The D gene and trimming were derived from the DNA, and the V and J assignments and clone size from that table. A total of over 6,000 clones appear in this sample, approximately 79% of them only once. The ten largest make up roughly 9.7% of the sample.

A remark on this clone: This clone's antigen is unknown. No qualities accompany the bases; no much larger clone lies one base away.

The rearranged chain carries TRBV27 and TRBJ2-7, with the identity of the D gene unclear. This clonotype originated in a man aged 45 to 65 with small cell lung cancer. Sequencing was performed on tumor tissue. The DNA sequence follows: TGTGCCAGCAGTTTTCCGAATTCCTACGAGCAGTACTTC. The translation is CASSFPNSYEQYF.